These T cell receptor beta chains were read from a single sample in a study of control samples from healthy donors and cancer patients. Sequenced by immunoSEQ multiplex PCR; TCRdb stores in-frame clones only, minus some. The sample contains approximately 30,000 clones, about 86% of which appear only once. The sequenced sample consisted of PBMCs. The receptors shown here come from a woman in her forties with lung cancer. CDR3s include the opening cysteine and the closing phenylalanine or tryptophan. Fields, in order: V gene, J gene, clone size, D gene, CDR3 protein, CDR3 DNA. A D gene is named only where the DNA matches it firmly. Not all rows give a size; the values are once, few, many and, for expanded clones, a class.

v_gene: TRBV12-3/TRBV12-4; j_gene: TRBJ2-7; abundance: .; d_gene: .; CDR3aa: CASSSRDRTEQYF; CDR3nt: TGTGCCAGCAGTTCTCGAGACCGAACCGAGCAGTACTTC
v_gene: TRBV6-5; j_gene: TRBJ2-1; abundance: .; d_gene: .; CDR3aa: CASSYTGTWTYNEQFF; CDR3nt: TGTGCCAGCAGTTACACCGGGACTTGGACCTACAATGAGCAGTTCTTC
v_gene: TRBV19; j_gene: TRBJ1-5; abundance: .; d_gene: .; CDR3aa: CASSTNRPIDLQGPQHF; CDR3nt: TGTGCCAGTAGTACTAATCGTCCCATCGACCTACAGGGGCCCCAGCATTTT
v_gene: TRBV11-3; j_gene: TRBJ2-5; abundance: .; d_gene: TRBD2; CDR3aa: CASSAGGNQETQYF; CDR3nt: TGTGCCAGCAGCGCCGGGGGGAACCAAGAGACCCAGTACTTC
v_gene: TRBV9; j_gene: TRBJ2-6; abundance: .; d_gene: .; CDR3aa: CASSYGTAQGGISGANVLTF; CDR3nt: TGTGCCAGCAGCTATGGGACAGCCCAGGGAGGAATTTCTGGGGCCAACGTCCTGACTTTC
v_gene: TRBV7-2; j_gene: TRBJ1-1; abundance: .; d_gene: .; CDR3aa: CASSLVDTEAFF; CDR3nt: TGTGCCAGCAGCTTAGTCGACACTGAAGCTTTCTTT
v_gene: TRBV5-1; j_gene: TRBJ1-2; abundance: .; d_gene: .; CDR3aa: CASSLGSTADYGYTF; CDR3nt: TGCGCCAGCAGCTTGGGAAGTACTGCTGACTATGGCTACACCTTC
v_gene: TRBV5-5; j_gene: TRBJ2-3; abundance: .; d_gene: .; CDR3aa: CASSLGLSSSSTDTQYF; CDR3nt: TGTGCCAGCAGCTTGGGGTTGAGTTCATCTAGCACAGATACGCAGTATTTT
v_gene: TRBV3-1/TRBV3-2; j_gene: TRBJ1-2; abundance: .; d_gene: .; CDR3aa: CASSQALDNYYGYTF; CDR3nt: TGTGCCAGCAGCCAAGCCCTGGACAACTACTATGGCTACACCTTC
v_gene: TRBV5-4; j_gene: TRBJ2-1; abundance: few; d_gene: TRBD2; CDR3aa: CASSRRLPSGYNNEQFF; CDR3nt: TGTGCCAGCAGCCGCCGTTTGCCTAGCGGATATAACAATGAGCAGTTCTTC
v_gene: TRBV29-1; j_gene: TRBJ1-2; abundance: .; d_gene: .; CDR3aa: CSVEGVGYGYTF; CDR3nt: TGCAGCGTTGAAGGTGTCGGTTATGGCTACACCTTC
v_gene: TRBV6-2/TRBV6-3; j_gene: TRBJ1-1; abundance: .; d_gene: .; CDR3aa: CASSLPQQGKGNTEAFF; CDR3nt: TGTGCCAGCAGTCTTCCCCAACAGGGAAAAGGGAACACTGAAGCTTTCTTT
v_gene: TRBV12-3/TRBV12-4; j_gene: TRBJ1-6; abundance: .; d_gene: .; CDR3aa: CASSLGGSPLHF; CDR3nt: TGTGCCAGCAGTTTAGGGGGTTCACCCCTCCACTTT
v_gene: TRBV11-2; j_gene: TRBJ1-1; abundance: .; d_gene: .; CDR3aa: CASSLEYTEAFF; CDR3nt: TGTGCCAGCAGCTTAGAGTACACTGAAGCTTTCTTT
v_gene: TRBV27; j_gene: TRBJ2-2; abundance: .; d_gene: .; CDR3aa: CASSFLTGSTGELFF; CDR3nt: TGTGCCAGCAGTTTCCTGACAGGATCCACCGGGGAGCTGTTTTTT
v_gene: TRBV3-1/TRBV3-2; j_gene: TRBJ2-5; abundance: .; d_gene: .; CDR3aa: CASSQVGSAGETQYF; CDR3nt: TGTGCCAGCAGCCAAGTAGGTTCCGCCGGAGAGACCCAGTACTTC
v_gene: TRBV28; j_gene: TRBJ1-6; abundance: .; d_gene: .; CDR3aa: CASHVRATRTPLHF; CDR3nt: TGTGCCAGCCATGTTCGGGCCACGCGGACACCCCTCCACTTT
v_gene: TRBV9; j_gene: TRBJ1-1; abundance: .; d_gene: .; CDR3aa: CASSVDGGQGTEAFF; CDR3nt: TGTGCCAGCAGCGTAGATGGGGGGCAAGGGACTGAAGCTTTCTTT
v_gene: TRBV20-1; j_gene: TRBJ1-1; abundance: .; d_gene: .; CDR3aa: CSSFGAEQAFF; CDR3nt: TGCAGTAGTTTTGGGGCAGAACAAGCTTTCTTT
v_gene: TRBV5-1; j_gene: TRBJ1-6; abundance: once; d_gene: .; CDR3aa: CASSLGQSNSPLHF; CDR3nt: TGCGCCAGCAGCTTGGGGCAGAGCAATTCACCCCTCCACTTT
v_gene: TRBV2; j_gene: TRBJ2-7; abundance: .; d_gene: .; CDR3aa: CASMLWTSSYEQYF; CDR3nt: TGTGCCAGCATGCTGTGGACGAGCTCCTACGAGCAGTACTTC
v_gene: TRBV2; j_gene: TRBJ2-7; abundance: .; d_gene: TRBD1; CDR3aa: CASTGTASGNEQHF; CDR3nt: TGTGCCAGCACTGGGACAGCCTCGGGGAACGAGCAGCACTTC
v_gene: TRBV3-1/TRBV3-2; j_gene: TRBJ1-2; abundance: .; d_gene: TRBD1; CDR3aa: CASSQGTGGRDGYTF; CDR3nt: TGTGCCAGCAGCCAAGGGACAGGGGGCAGAGATGGCTACACCTTC
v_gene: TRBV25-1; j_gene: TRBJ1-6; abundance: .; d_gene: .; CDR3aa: CASSEYQSSSYNSPLHF; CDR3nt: TGTGCCAGCAGTGAATACCAGTCGAGCTCCTATAATTCACCCCTCCACTTT
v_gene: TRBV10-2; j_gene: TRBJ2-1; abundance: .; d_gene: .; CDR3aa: CASSARAGVYNEQFF; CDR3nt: TGCGCCAGCAGTGCTAGGGCAGGGGTCTACAATGAGCAGTTCTTC
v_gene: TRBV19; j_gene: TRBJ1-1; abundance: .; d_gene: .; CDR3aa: CASRVGRENTEAFF; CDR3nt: TGTGCCAGTAGGGTGGGCAGGGAGAACACTGAAGCTTTCTTT
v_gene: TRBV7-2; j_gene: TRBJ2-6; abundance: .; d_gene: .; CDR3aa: CASSPQPRGANVLTF; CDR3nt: TGTGCCAGCAGCCCGCAACCGAGGGGGGCCAACGTCCTGACTTTC
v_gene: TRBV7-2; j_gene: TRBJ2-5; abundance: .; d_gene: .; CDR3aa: CASSLQFRDNPYQETQYF; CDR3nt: TGTGCCAGCAGCTTGCAATTCCGGGACAACCCGTACCAAGAGACCCAGTACTTC
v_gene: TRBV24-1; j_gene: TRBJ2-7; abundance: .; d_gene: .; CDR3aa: CATSDPTSPGGGYEQYF; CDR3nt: TGTGCCACCAGTGATCCCACAAGTCCAGGGGGAGGCTACGAGCAGTACTTC
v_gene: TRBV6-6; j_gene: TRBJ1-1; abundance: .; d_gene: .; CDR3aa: CASSLQGNTEAFF; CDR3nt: TGTGCCAGCAGCCTACAGGGAAACACTGAAGCTTTCTTT
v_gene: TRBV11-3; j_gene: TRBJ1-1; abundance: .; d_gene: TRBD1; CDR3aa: CASTTGVENTEAFF; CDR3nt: TGTGCCAGCACAACAGGGGTAGAGAACACTGAAGCTTTCTTT
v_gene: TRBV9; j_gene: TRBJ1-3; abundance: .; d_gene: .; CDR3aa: CASSVSGAGNTIYF; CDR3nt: TGTGCCAGCAGCGTTTCAGGGGCTGGAAACACCATATATTTT
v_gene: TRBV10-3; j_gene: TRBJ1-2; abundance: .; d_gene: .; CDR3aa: CAISESTNYGYTF; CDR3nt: TGTGCCATCAGTGAGTCGACTAACTATGGCTACACCTTC
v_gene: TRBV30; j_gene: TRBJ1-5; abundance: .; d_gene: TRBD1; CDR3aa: CAWTPGTALNQPQHF; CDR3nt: TGTGCCTGGACCCCCGGGACAGCTTTAAATCAGCCCCAGCATTTT
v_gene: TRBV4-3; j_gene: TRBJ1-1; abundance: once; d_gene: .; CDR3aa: CASSLARPPFNTEAFF; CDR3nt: TGCGCCAGCAGCCTCGCTAGACCCCCTTTCAACACTGAAGCTTTCTTT
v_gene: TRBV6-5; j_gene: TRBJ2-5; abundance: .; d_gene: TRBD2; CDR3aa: CASNPGLAAETQYF; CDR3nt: TGTGCCAGCAACCCGGGACTAGCGGCAGAGACCCAGTACTTC
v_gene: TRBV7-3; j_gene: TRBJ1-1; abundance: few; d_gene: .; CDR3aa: CASSFDGNLNTEAFF; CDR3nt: TGTGCCAGCAGCTTCGACGGTAACCTGAACACTGAAGCTTTCTTT
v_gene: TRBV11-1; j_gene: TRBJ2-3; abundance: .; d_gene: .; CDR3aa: CASSPRTDDTQYF; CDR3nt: TGTGCCAGCAGCCCGCGGACTGACGATACGCAGTATTTT
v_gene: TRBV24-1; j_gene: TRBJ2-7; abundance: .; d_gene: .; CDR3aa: CATSPQGGEGEQYF; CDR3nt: TGTGCCACCAGCCCTCAGGGGGGAGAGGGCGAGCAGTACTTC
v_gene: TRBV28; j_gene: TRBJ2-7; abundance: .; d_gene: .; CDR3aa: CASSSRGLAPGSYEQYF; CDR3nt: TGTGCCAGCAGTTCGCGCGGGCTCGCTCCCGGCTCCTACGAGCAGTACTTC
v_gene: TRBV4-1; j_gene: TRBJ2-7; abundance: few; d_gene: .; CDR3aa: CASSQDYRVEQYF; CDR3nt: TGCGCCAGCAGCCAGGACTACAGGGTCGAGCAGTACTTC
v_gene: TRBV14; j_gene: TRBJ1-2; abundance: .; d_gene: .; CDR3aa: CASSQAGGKDTF; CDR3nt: TGTGCCAGCAGCCAAGCGGGAGGAAAGGACACCTTC
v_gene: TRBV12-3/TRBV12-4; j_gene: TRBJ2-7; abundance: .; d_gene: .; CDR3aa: CASSFGGPHEQYF; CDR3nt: TGTGCCAGCAGTTTCGGGGGGCCCCACGAGCAGTACTTC
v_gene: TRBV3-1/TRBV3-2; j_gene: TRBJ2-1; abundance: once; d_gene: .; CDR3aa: CASSQETYNEQFF; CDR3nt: TGTGCCAGCAGCCAAGAGACCTACAATGAGCAGTTCTTC
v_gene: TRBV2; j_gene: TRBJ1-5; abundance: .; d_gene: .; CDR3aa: CASTGPGDQPQHF; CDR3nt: TGTGCCAGCACCGGCCCGGGGGATCAGCCCCAGCATTTT
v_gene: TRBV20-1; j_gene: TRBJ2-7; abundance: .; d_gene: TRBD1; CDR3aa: CSASSPGQGLLFQYF; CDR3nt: TGCAGTGCTAGTTCTCCCGGACAGGGCCTCCTATTTCAGTACTTC
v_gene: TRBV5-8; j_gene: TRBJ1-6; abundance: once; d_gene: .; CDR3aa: CASRWGWSSPLHF; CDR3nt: TGTGCCAGCAGATGGGGCTGGTCTTCACCCCTCCACTTT
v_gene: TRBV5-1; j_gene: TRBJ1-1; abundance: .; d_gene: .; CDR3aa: CASSINGGGGVAFF; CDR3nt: TGCGCCAGCAGCATAAACGGCGGGGGCGGGGTAGCTTTCTTT
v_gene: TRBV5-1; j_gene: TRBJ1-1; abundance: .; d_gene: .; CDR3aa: CASSFGGSEAFF; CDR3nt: TGCGCCAGCAGCTTCGGTGGGTCTGAAGCTTTCTTT
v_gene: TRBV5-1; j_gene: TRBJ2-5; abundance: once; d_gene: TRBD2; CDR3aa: CASSSGLAGKQETQYF; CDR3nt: TGCGCCAGCAGCTCCGGACTAGCGGGGAAGCAAGAGACCCAGTACTTC
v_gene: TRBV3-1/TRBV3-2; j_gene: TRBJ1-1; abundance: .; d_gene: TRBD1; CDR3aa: CASSRPGQGYSEAFF; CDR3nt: TGTGCCAGCAGCCGGCCGGGACAGGGGTATTCGGAAGCTTTCTTT
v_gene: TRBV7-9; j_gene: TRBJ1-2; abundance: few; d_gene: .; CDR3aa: CASSLPNYGYTF; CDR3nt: TGTGCCAGCAGCTTACCGAACTATGGCTACACCTTC
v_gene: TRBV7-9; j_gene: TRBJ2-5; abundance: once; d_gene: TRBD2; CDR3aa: CASSLALPSGGKTQYF; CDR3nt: TGTGCCAGCAGCTTAGCGCTGCCTAGCGGGGGGAAGACCCAGTACTTC
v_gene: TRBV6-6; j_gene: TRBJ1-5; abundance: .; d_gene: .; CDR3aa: CASTYPGQPQHF; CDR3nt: TGTGCCAGCACCTATCCGGGGCAGCCCCAGCATTTT
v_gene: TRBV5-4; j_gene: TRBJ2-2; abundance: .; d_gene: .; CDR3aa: CASSLARGTGELFF; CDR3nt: TGTGCCAGCAGCTTGGCCCGGGGAACCGGGGAGCTGTTTTTT
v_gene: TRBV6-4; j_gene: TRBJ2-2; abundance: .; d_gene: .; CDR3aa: CASSDSRDTGELFF; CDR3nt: TGTGCCAGCAGTGACTCCCGGGACACCGGGGAGCTGTTTTTT
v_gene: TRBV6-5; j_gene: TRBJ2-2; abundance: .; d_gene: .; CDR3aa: CASIGATANTGELFF; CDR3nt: TGTGCCAGCATCGGGGCTACAGCGAACACCGGGGAGCTGTTTTTT
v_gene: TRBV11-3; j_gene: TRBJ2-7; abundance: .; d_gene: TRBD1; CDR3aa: CASSIRTGLEQYF; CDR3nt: TGTGCCAGCAGCATTAGGACAGGGTTGGAGCAGTACTTC
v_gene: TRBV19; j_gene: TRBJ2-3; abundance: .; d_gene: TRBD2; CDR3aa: CASSMPPGTSVTDTQYF; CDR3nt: TGTGCCAGTAGTATGCCCCCCGGGACTAGCGTTACGGATACGCAGTATTTT
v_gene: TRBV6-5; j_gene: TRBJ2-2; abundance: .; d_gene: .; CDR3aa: CASNRGENGELFF; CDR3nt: TGTGCCAGCAATAGGGGGGAAAACGGGGAGCTGTTTTTT